These T cell receptor beta chains were read from a single sample in a study of human T cells and chemical hapten exposure. MiXCR was run by TCRdb on the RACE reads, yielding one entry per CDR3 protein. This repertoire shows 380,000 or so distinct CDR3 sequences, 5.5% found once; its top ten account for roughly 8.2%. The material sequenced was whole blood, taken in connection with sensitization to the hapten diphenylcyclopropenone (DPC). The receptors were sampled from a woman younger than 35 with alopecia areata. Some clones in this sample may be carry-over from other donors' samples. Both conserved end residues are part of each CDR3. The D gene is left open where the match is weak. Clone size is stated in some rows and not others, as once, few, many or a class when expanded.

abundance	v_gene	d_gene	j_gene	CDR3aa	CDR3nt
many	TRBV4-3	.	TRBJ2-7	CASSQGMDSYEQYF	TGCGCCAGCAGCCAAGGGATGGACAGCTACGAGCAGTACTTC
.	TRBV18	TRBD2	TRBJ2-3	CASSPELAGDTQYF	TGTGCCAGCTCACCGGAACTAGCGGGGGATACGCAGTATTTT
many	TRBV7-9	.	TRBJ1-2	CASSPSQGTFGYTF	TGTGCCAGCAGCCCCTCACAGGGAACGTTCGGCTACACCTTC
many	TRBV3-1	TRBD2	TRBJ2-5	CASSQDWTSGGTQYF	TGTGCCAGCAGCCAAGATTGGACTAGCGGGGGAACCCAGTACTTC
few	TRBV24-1	TRBD1	TRBJ1-4	CATSEGTGGYEKLFF	TGTGCCACCAGTGAGGGGACAGGGGGCTATGAAAAACTGTTTTTT
few	TRBV5-6	.	TRBJ1-3	CASSLAYTGSGNTIYF	TGTGCCAGCAGCTTGGCCTATACAGGCTCTGGAAACACCATATATTTT
.	TRBV7-9	TRBD1	TRBJ2-7	CASSDLTPGTGRYTYEQYF	TGTGCCAGCAGTGACCTGACGCCGGGGACAGGACGATACACCTACGAGCAGTACTTC
many	TRBV6-5	.	TRBJ1-2	CASSYGSYGYTF	TGTGCCAGCAGTTACGGGAGCTATGGCTACACCTTC
few	TRBV18	.	TRBJ2-7	CASSPPLLQRTHSYEQYF	TGTGCCAGCTCACCCCCCCTGCTTCAGAGAACTCACTCCTACGAGCAGTACTTC
few	TRBV20-1	TRBD2	TRBJ2-7	CSVPGLAGTEQYF	TGCAGCGTACCAGGACTAGCGGGCACGGAGCAGTACTTC
.	TRBV28	.	TRBJ1-5	CASLSPGQPQHF	TGTGCCAGTCTGTCCCCGGGACAGCCCCAGCATTTT
many	TRBV3-1	.	TRBJ1-6	CASSPGPEHSSPLHF	TGTGCCAGCAGCCCAGGGCCGGAACACAGTTCACCCCTCCACTTT
.	TRBV7-9	TRBD1	TRBJ1-2	CASSKQGGLLYGYTF	TGTGCCAGCAGCAAACAGGGGGGGCTGCTCTATGGCTACACCTTC
many	TRBV6-5	.	TRBJ2-4	CASSPVGMKNIQYF	TGTGCCAGCAGTCCCGTAGGGATGAAAAACATTCAGTACTTC
.	TRBV20-1	.	TRBJ1-1	CSASLTGRGAATEAFF	TGCAGTGCTAGCCTCACAGGGCGGGGAGCGGCCACTGAAGCTTTCTTT
few	TRBV7-9	.	TRBJ2-3	CASSFMGDTQYF	TGTGCCAGCAGCTTTATGGGAGATACGCAGTATTTT
.	TRBV20-1	.	TRBJ2-1	CSARANSGAYNEQFF	TGCAGTGCTAGAGCGAACTCAGGGGCCTACAATGAGCAGTTCTTC
many	TRBV7-2	TRBD1	TRBJ2-1	CASSLAGQGPSSYNEQFF	TGTGCCAGCAGCTTAGCGGGACAGGGACCGAGCTCCTACAATGAGCAGTTCTTC
.	TRBV27	TRBD1	TRBJ1-6	CASSLSTGQFLGSPLHF	TGTGCCAGCAGTTTATCGACAGGGCAGTTCCTGGGTTCACCCCTCCACTTT
many	TRBV3-1	.	TRBJ2-6	CASSQTGANVLTF	TGTGCCAGCAGCCAGACAGGGGCCAACGTCCTGACTTTC
few	TRBV5-4	.	TRBJ2-3	CASSLVSPSTDTQYF	TGTGCCAGCAGCTTGGTCAGCCCCAGCACAGATACGCAGTATTTT
many	TRBV7-9	.	TRBJ2-2	CASSHNSGRGNTGELFF	TGTGCCAGCAGTCATAATTCTGGTAGAGGGAACACCGGGGAGCTGTTTTTT
.	TRBV20-1	.	TRBJ2-3	CSARGEPRTDTQYF	TGCAGTGCTAGAGGGGAGCCCCGCACAGATACGCAGTATTTT
many	TRBV20-1	.	TRBJ1-6	CSARASSYNSPLHF	TGCAGTGCTAGGGCAAGCTCCTATAATTCACCCCTCCACTTT
.	TRBV5-4	.	TRBJ2-5	CASSLAGKYQETQYF	TGTGCCAGCAGCTTGGCAGGGAAGTACCAAGAGACCCAGTACTTC
few	TRBV12-3/TRBV12-4	TRBD2	TRBJ2-7	CASRGETYEQYF	TGTGCCAGCCGGGGGGAGACCTACGAGCAGTACTTC